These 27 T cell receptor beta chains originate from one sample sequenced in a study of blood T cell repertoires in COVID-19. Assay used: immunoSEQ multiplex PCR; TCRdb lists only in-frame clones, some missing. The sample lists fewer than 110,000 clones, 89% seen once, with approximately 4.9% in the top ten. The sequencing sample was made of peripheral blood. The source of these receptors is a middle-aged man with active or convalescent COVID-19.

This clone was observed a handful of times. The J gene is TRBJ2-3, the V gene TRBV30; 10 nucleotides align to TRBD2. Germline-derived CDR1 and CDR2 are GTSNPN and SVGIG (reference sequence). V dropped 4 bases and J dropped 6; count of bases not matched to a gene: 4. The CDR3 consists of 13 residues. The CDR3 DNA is TGTGCCTGGACTAGCGGGAGTGGGGATACGCAGTATTTT. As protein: CAWTSGSGDTQYF.

The CDR3 region is CASSLEHMGKKLFF. The CDR3 region has the DNA TGTGCCAGCAGCTTAGAACATATGGGCAAAAAACTGTTTTTT. The gene calls are TRBV7-9 and TRBJ1-4, with no clear D. Trimming pared 1 base from V and 9 bases from J, leaving 12 bases between. In germline, CDR1 is SEHNR, CDR2 FQNEAQ (reference sequence). The CDR3 is 14 residues long.

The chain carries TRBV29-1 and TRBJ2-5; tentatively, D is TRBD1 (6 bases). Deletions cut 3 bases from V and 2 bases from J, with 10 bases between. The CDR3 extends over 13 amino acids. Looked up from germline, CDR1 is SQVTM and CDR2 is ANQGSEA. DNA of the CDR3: TGCAGCGTTGATGGACAGCTTCAAGAGACCCAGTACTTC. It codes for CSVDGQLQETQYF.

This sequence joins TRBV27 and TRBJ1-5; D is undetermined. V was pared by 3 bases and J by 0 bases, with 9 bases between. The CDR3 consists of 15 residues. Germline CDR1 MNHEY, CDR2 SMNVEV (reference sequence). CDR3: CASSFGGVSNQPQHF. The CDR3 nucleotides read TGTGCCAGCAGTTTCGGCGGCGTTAGCAATCAGCCCCAGCATTTT.

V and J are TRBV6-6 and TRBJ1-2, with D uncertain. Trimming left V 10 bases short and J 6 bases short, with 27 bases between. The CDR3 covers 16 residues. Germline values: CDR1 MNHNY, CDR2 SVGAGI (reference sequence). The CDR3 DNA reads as TGTGCCACCACCCCGGGATCCGGTGAAAGAACCGATGGCTACACCTTC. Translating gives CATTPGSGERTDGYTF.

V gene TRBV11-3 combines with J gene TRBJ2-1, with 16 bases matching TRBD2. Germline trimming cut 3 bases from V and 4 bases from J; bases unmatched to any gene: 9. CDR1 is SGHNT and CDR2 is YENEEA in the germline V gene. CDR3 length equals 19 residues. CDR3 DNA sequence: TGTGCCAGCAGCTTTGGGGGACTAGCGGGAGGGCCCTGGTACAATGAGCAGTTCTTC. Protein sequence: CASSFGGLAGGPWYNEQFF.

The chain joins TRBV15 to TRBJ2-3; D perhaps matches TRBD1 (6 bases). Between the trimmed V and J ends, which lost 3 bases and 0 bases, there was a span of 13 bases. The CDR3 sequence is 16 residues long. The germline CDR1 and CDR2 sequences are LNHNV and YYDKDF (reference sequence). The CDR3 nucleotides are TGTGCCACCAGCAGGGATCAGGGGACCAGCACAGATACGCAGTATTTT. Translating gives CATSRDQGTSTDTQYF.

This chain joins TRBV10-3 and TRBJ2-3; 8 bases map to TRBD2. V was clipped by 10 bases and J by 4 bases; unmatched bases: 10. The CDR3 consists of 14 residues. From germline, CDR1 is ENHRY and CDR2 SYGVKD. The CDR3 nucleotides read TGTGCCACCAAGCGGGAGAGTATAGCAGATACGCAGTATTTT. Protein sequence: CATKRESIADTQYF.

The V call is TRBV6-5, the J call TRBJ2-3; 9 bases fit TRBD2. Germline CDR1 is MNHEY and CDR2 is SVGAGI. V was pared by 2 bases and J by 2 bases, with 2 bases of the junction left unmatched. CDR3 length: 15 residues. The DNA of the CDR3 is TGTGCCAGCAGTTACGTAGCGGGGGTCACAGATACGCAGTATTTT. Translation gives CASSYVAGVTDTQYF.

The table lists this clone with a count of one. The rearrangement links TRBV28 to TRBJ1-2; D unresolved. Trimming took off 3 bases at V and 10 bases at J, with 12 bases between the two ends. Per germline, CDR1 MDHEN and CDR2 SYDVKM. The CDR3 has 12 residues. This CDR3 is CASSFQAGYYTF. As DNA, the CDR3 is TGTGCCAGCAGTTTCCAGGCCGGCTACTACACCTTC.

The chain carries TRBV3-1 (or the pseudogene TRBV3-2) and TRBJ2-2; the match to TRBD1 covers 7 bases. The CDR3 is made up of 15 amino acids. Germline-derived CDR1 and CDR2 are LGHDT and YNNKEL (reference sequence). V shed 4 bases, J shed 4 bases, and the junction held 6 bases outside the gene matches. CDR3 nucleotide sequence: TGTGCCAGCAGCCGACAGGGTACAGGCACCGGGGAGCTGTTTTTT. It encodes CASSRQGTGTGELFF.

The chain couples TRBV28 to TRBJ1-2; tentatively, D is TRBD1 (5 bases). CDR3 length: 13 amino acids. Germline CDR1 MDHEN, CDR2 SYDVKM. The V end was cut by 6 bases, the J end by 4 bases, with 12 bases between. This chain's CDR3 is CASRPQDRYGYTF. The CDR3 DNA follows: TGTGCCAGCAGACCACAGGACCGCTATGGCTACACCTTC.

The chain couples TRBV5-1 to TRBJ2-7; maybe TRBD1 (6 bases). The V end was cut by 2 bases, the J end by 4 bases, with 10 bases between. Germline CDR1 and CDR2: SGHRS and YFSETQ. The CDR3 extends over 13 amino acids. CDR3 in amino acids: CASSLKGGYEQYF. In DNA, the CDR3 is TGCGCCAGCAGCTTAAAAGGGGGTTACGAGCAGTACTTC.

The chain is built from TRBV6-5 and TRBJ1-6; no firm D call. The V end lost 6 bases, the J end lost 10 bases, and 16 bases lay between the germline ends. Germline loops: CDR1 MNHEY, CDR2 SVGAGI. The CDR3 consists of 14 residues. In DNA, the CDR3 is TGTGCCAGCAGCTATCCCCCTCCGGGATCACCCCTCCACTTT. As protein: CASSYPPPGSPLHF.

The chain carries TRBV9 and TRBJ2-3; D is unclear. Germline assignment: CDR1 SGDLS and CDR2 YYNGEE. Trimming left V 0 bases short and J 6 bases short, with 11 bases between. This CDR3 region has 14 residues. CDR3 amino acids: CASSVATWRDTQYF. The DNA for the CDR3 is TGTGCCAGCAGCGTAGCTACATGGCGGGATACGCAGTATTTT.

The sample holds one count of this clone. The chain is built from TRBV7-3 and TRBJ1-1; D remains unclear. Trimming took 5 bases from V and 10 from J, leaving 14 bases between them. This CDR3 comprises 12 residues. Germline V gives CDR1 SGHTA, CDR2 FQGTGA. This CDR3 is CASSQAFGRAFF. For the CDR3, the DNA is TGTGCCAGCAGCCAAGCGTTTGGTCGAGCTTTCTTT.

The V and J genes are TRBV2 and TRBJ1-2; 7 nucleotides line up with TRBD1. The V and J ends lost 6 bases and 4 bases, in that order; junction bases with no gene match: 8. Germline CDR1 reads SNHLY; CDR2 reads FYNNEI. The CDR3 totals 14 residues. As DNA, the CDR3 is TGTGCCAGCAGCCAACAACGACAGGGCTATGGCTACACCTTC. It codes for CASSQQRQGYGYTF.

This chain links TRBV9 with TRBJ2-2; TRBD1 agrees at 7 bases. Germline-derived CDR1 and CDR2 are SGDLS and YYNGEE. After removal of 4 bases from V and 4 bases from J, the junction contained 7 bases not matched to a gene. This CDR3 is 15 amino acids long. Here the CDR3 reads CASSPRQGATGELFF. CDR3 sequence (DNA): TGTGCCAGCAGCCCCCGACAGGGTGCCACCGGGGAGCTGTTTTTT.

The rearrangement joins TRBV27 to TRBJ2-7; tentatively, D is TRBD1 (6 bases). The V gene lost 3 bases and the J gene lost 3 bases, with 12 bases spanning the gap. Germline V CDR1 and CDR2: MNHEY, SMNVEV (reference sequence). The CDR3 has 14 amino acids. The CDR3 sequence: CASSFAGVGYEQYF. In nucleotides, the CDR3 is TGTGCCAGCAGTTTCGCAGGGGTAGGCTACGAGCAGTACTTC.

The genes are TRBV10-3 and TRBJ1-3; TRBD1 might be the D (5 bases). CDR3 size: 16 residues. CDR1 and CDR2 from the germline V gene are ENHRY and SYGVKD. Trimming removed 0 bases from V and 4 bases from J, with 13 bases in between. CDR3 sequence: CAISESGGTAGNTIYF. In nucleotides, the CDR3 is TGTGCCATCAGTGAGTCGGGGGGGACTGCCGGAAACACCATATATTTT.

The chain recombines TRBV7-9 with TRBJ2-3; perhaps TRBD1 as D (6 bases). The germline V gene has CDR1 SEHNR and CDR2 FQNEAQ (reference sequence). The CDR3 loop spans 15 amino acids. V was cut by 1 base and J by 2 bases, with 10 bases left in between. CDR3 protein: CASSLGGGTTDTQYF. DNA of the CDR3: TGTGCCAGCAGCTTAGGAGGGGGAACCACAGATACGCAGTATTTT.

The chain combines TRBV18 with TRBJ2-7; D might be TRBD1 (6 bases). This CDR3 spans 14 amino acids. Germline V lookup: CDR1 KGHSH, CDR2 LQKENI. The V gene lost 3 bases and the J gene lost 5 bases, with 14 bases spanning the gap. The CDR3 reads CASSPYGTTNEQYF. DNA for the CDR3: TGTGCCAGCTCACCGTACGGGACAACGAACGAGCAGTACTTC.

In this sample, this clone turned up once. The CDR3 DNA sequence: TGTGCCAGCAAGGACAGGGGGGTTACAGATACGCAGTATTTT. The encoded protein is CASKDRGVTDTQYF. The chain joins TRBV28 to TRBJ2-3; 10 positions agree with TRBD1. This CDR3 region has 14 residues. The V gene end was trimmed by 7 bases and the J gene end by 3 bases; junction bases not matched to a gene: 4. Germline loops: CDR1 MDHEN, CDR2 SYDVKM.

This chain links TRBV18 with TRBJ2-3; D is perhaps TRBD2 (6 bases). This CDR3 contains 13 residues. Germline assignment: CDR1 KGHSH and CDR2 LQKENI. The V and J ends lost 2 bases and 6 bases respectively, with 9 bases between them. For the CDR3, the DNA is TGTGCCAGCTCACCATCACGGGGGGATACGCAGTATTTT. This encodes CASSPSRGDTQYF.

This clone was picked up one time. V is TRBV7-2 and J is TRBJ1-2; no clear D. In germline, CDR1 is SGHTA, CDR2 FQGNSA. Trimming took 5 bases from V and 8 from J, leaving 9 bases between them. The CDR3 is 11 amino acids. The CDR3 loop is CASSPTWGYTF. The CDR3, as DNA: TGTGCCAGCAGCCCGACATGGGGCTACACCTTC. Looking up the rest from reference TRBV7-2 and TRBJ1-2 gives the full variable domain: GAGVSQSPSNKVTEKGKDVELRCDPISGHTALYWYRQSLGQGLEFLIYFQGNSAPDKSGLPSDRFSAERTGGSVSTLTIQRTQQEDSAVYLCASSPTWGYTFGSGTRLTVV.

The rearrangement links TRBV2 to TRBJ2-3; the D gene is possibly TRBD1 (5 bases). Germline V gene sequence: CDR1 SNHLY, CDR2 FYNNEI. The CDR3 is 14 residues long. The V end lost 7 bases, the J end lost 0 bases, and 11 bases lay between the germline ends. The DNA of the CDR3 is TGTGCCAGCACGTGGGGCCCCAGCACAGATACGCAGTATTTT. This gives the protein CASTWGPSTDTQYF.

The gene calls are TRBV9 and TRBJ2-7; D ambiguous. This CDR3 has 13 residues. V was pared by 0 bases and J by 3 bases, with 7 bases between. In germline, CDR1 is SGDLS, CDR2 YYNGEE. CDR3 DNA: TGTGCCAGCAGCGTAGACTCAAACTACGAGCAGTACTTC. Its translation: CASSVDSNYEQYF.